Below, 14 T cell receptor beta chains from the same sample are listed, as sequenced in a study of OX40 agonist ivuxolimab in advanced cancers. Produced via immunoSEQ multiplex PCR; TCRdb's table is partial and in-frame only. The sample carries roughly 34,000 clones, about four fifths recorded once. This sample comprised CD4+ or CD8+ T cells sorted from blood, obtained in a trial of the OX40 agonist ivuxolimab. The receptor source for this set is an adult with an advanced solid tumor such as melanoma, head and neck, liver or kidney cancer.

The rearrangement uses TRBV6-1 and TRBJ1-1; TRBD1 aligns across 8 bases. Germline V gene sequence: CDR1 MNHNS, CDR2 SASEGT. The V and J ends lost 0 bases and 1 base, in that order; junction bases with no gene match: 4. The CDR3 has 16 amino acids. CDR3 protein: CASSEARGRGNTEAFF. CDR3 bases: TGTGCCAGCAGTGAAGCCAGGGGGCGCGGGAACACTGAAGCTTTCTTT.

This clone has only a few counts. The CDR3 is CASSSIASQPQHF. CDR3 coding DNA: TGTGCCAGCAGCTCGATAGCGTCCCAGCCCCAGCATTTT. The J gene is TRBJ1-5, the V gene TRBV11-2, with D hard to call. Germline V gene data show CDR1 as SGHAT and CDR2 as FQNNGV. V was clipped by 4 bases and J by 7 bases, with 11 bases between them. The CDR3 is made up of 13 amino acids. Full variable domain (rest looked up from reference TRBV11-2 and TRBJ1-5): EAGVAQSPRYKIIEKRQSVAFWCNPISGHATLYWYQQILGQGPKLLIQFQNNGVVDDSQLPKDRFSAERLKGVDSTLKIQPAKLEDSAVYLCASSSIASQPQHFGDGTRLSIL.

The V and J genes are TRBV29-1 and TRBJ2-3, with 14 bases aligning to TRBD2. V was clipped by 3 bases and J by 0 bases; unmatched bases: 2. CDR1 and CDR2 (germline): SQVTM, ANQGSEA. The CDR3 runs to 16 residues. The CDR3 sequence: CSVEGLAGVSTDTQYF. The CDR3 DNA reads TGCAGCGTTGAGGGACTAGCGGGGGTTAGCACAGATACGCAGTATTTT.

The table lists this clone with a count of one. In nucleotides, the CDR3 is TGTGCCAGCAGCCAAGGGGGAAACTACGAGCAGTACTTC. As protein: CASSQGGNYEQYF. The chain employs TRBV5-5 and TRBJ2-7, with D possibly being TRBD1 (6 bases). This CDR3 comprises 13 residues. Trimming took off 4 bases at V and 3 bases at J, with 11 bases between the two ends. Germline CDR1 reads SGHKS; CDR2 reads YYEKEE (reference sequence).

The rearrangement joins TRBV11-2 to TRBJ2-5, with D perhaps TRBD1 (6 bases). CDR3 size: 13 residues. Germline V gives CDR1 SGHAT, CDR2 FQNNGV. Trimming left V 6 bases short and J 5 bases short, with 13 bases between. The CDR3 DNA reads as TGTGCCAGCAGAACTACAGGGTTGGAGACCCAGTACTTC. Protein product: CASRTTGLETQYF.

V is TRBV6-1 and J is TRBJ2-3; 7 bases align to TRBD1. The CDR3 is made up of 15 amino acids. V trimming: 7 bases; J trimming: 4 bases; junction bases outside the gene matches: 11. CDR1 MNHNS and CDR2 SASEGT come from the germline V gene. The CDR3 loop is CASKSRQGSADTQYF. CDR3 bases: TGTGCCAGCAAGTCCAGACAGGGTTCCGCAGATACGCAGTATTTT.

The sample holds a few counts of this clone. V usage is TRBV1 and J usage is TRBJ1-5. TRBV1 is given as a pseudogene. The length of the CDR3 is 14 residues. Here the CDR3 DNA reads TGCACCAGCAGCCAAGATGATGGCAATCAGCCCCAGCATTTT. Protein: CTSSQDDGNQPQHF.

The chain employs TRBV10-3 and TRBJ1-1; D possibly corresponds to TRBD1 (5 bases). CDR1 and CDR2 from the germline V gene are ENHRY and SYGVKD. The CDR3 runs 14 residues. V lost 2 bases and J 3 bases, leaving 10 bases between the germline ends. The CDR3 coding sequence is TGTGCCATCAGTGAGGGACAATCGGACACTGAAGCTTTCTTT. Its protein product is CAISEGQSDTEAFF.

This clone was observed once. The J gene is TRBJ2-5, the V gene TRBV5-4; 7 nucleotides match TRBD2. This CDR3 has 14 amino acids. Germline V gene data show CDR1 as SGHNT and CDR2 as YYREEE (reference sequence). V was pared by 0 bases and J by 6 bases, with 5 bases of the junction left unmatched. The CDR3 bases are TGTGCCAGCAGCTTGGCAGGACTAGAGAAGACCCAGTACTTC. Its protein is CASSLAGLEKTQYF.

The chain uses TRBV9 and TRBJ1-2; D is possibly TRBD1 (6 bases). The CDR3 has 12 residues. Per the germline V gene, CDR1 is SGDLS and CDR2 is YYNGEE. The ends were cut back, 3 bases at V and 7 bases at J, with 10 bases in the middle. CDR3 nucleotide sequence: TGTGCCAGCAGCGCTCAGGGGTTTGGCTACACCTTC. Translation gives CASSAQGFGYTF.

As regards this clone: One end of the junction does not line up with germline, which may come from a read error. The CDR3 spells CASSLARDQPQHF. In DNA form, the CDR3 reads TGTGCTAGCAGCTTAGCGAGAGATCAGCCCCAGCATTTT. V gene TRBV7-7 combines with J gene TRBJ1-5; D gene ambiguous. Germline V CDR1 and CDR2: SSHAT, FNYEAQ (reference sequence). CDR3 length: 13 amino acids.

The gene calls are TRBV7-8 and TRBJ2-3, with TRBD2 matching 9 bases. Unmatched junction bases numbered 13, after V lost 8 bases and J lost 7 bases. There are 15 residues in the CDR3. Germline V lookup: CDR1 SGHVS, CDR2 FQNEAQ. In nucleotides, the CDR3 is TGTGCCAGCCGCCCCTCTCGGCGGGAGGGTTATACGCAGTATTTT. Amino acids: CASRPSRREGYTQYF.

CDR3 bases: TGCGCCAGCAGCCCGAACAGGGGCCATGTGAAGGAGCTGTTTTTT. Protein sequence: CASSPNRGHVKELFF. This chain links TRBV4-3 with TRBJ2-2; 7 bases match TRBD1. The length of the CDR3 is 15 residues. CDR1 is LGHNA and CDR2 is YSLEER in the germline V gene. V lost 4 bases to trimming and J lost 10 bases; unmatched junction nucleotides: 12.

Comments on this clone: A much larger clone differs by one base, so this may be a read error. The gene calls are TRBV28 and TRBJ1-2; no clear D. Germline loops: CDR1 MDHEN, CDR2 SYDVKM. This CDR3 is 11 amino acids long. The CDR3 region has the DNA TGTGCCAGCGGCAGTAACCATGGCTACACCTTC. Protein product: CASGSNHGYTF.